A selection of T cell receptor beta chains follows, all from one sample in a study of identical twins. TCRdb analysed the 5' RACE reads with MiXCR anew, one entry per CDR3 protein. The sample includes about 1.7 million distinct CDR3 sequences, about 31% of them seen just once. The specimen was cord blood. These receptor sequences come from a newborn girl in good health. Both conserved end residues are part of each CDR3. A D gene is named only where the DNA matches it firmly. The listing skips clone size in some rows; elsewhere it reads once, few, many or a size class.

j_gene,v_gene,abundance,d_gene,CDR3nt,CDR3aa
TRBJ2-1,TRBV6-5,.,.,TGTGCCAGCAGTCGACTAGATGTACAGACCCAGTTCTTC,CASSRLDVQTQFF
TRBJ1-5,TRBV20-1,few,.,TGCAGTGCGCCGGGGGATAGCAATCAGCCCCAGCATTTT,CSAPGDSNQPQHF
TRBJ2-1,TRBV7-2,once,TRBD2,TGTGCCAGCAGCTTTAGGGGGACTAGCGGGAGTAGAGCCCACAATGAGCAGTTCTTC,CASSFRGTSGSRAHNEQFF
TRBJ2-1,TRBV6-2/TRBV6-3,few,.,TGTGCCAGCAGTATTGGTGGGAGCACCAGGAATGAGCAGTTCTTC,CASSIGGSTRNEQFF
TRBJ2-3,TRBV28,few,.,TGTGCCAGTCTAGGGGAGTATTTT,CASLGEYF
TRBJ2-1,TRBV25-1,.,.,TGTGCCAGCAAGGAGGCCGCTGGTGAGCAGTTCTTC,CASKEAAGEQFF
TRBJ2-5,TRBV28,.,.,TGTGCCAGCAGTACCCTTCAGTGGACCCGGGATGAGCAGTACTTC,CASSTLQWTRDEQYF
TRBJ2-1,TRBV7-9,few,TRBD1,TGTGCCAGCAGCTCCCAACAGGGGCCAACCTACAATGAGCAGTTCTTC,CASSSQQGPTYNEQFF
TRBJ2-3,TRBV9,few,.,TGTGCCAGCAGCGTAGAGGTAGCGGACCCCACAGATACGCAGTATTTT,CASSVEVADPTDTQYF
TRBJ1-1,TRBV20-1,once,TRBD1,TGCAGTGCTAGCTACAGGGGGCGATTAGGAGCTTTCTTT,CSASYRGRLGAFF
TRBJ2-1,TRBV5-4,.,.,TGTGCCAGCAGCTTAAACCGGGACATCAGTGAGCAGTTCTTC,CASSLNRDISEQFF
TRBJ1-1,TRBV6-1,.,.,TGTGCCAGCAGATTTGACTCGATACTTATGAACACTGAAGCTTTCTTT,CASRFDSILMNTEAFF
TRBJ2-3,TRBV28,.,.,TGTGCCAGCACTACGACACCGCTTGAGGATACGCAGTATTTT,CASTTTPLEDTQYF
TRBJ2-2,TRBV20-1,.,TRBD1,TGCAGTGCTAGAGCGACAGGGGCGAACACCGGGGAGCTGTTTTTT,CSARATGANTGELFF
TRBJ2-1,TRBV5-1,.,TRBD2,TGCGCCAGCAGCTTGGCATTCTTGCGGGAGGGCCGCTACAATGAGCAGTTCTTC,CASSLAFLREGRYNEQFF
TRBJ2-7,TRBV5-1,few,.,TGCGCCAGCAGCTTGGGAGGTGGGGCGGTAAGCTCCTACGAGCAGTACTTC,CASSLGGGAVSSYEQYF
TRBJ1-1,TRBV5-1,once,TRBD1,TGCGCCAGCAGCTGGCTGACAGGGGGCGCTGAAGCTTTCTTT,CASSWLTGGAEAFF
TRBJ1-1,TRBV5-5,.,.,TGTGCCAGCAGCCCGGAGGGGTCCAGGGTGTTTACTGAAGCTTTCTTT,CASSPEGSRVFTEAFF
TRBJ1-6,TRBV27,few,TRBD1,TGTGCCAGCAGCCTAACTCCCCGGACAGGCTTAGATTCACCCCTCCACTTT,CASSLTPRTGLDSPLHF
TRBJ2-3,TRBV21-1,.,.,TGTGCCAGCAGCAAAGCACCAGGGCCGGGCACAGATACGCAGTATTTT,CASSKAPGPGTDTQYF
TRBJ2-1,TRBV4-2,few,.,TGTGCCAGCAGCCAACCGGGGGTCCACTCCTACAATGAGCAGTTCTTC,CASSQPGVHSYNEQFF
TRBJ2-6,TRBV6-5,few,TRBD1,TGTGCCAGCAGTTGGGACAGATACTCTGGGGCCAACGTCCTGACTTTC,CASSWDRYSGANVLTF
TRBJ1-2,TRBV4-2,.,.,TGTGCCGGCAGCCAAGATCTCAGGGCAGGGACCAACTATGGCTACACCTTC,CAGSQDLRAGTNYGYTF
TRBJ2-7,TRBV6-6,few,.,TGTGCCACTACAGGACACTCCTACGAGCAGTACTTC,CATTGHSYEQYF
TRBJ2-3,TRBV20-1,.,TRBD2,TGCAGTGCTAGGAGGACTAGCGGGGTGGTGGATACGCAGTATTTT,CSARRTSGVVDTQYF
TRBJ2-2,TRBV10-2,.,TRBD2,TGCGCCAACAAAAGCGGGGGCGCGAACACCAGGGAGCTGTTTTTT,CANKSGGANTRELFF
TRBJ2-3,TRBV5-1,.,.,TGCGCCAGCAGTCCGACAGCGACAGCTGTGGGATCAGATACGCAGTATTTT,CASSPTATAVGSDTQYF
TRBJ2-1,TRBV5-1,few,TRBD2,TGCGCCAGCAGCTTCCAGGGGGCGACTAGCGGGCCCGACAATGAGCAGTTCTTC,CASSFQGATSGPDNEQFF
TRBJ1-2,TRBV7-9,.,.,TGTGCCTGCAGCTTAGCGTGGCAGAATTATGGCTACACCTTC,CACSLAWQNYGYTF
TRBJ2-1,TRBV27,many,TRBD2,TGTGCCAGCAGTTTTTTTCCGGGAGGGGCGCACAATGAGCAGTTCTTC,CASSFFPGGAHNEQFF
TRBJ1-4,TRBV20-1,.,TRBD1,TGCAGTGCTAGAGGAACCCAGGGGGACGAAAAACTGTTTTTT,CSARGTQGDEKLFF
TRBJ2-4,TRBV18,.,.,TGTGCCAGCTCACCGCCGGCTAGCTTGGCCAAAAACATTCAGTACTTC,CASSPPASLAKNIQYF
TRBJ1-2,TRBV5-5,.,.,TGTGCCAGCAGCCCCATTTTCTATGGCTACACCTTC,CASSPIFYGYTF
TRBJ2-1,TRBV3-1,many,.,TGTGCCAGCAGCCAAGGTTTGTTGTACAATGAGCAGTTCTTC,CASSQGLLYNEQFF
TRBJ2-1,TRBV18,.,TRBD2,TGTGCCAGCTCACCACCCGCGGGAGGGGGTTACAATGAGCAGTTCTTC,CASSPPAGGGYNEQFF
TRBJ2-7,TRBV9,few,.,TGTGCCAGCAGCGTAGACAGCGGACCCCCCTACGAGCAGTACTTC,CASSVDSGPPYEQYF